One and the same sample provided the 17 T cell receptor beta chains below, sequenced in a study of long-term antiretroviral therapy in people with HIV. Running of the v3.0 immunoSEQ assay took place at survey level. TCRdb keeps only in-frame clones here, not all; method: immunoSEQ multiplex PCR. The data show some 25,000 clones, around 85% seen once. The sequences come from unsorted PBMCs, collected 1.2 years after starting antiretroviral therapy. The receptors come from a man aged 45-65 years with HIV.

This clone turned up a few times. The rearrangement joins TRBV13 to TRBJ1-2, with 11 bases matching TRBD1. CDR1 and CDR2 (germline): PRHDT, FYEKMQ (reference sequence). J was trimmed by 3 bases and V by 4 bases; bases with no gene match: 4. The CDR3 is 15 amino acids. The CDR3 DNA follows: TGTGCCAGCAGCTGGACAGGGGGCGGCGACTATGGCTACACCTTC. Protein: CASSWTGGGDYGYTF.

V and J are TRBV13 and TRBJ1-1, with D possibly matching TRBD1 (5 bases). Germline values: CDR1 PRHDT, CDR2 FYEKMQ (reference sequence). V was shortened by 5 bases and J by 4 bases, with 11 bases between the two germline ends. The CDR3 is made up of 13 amino acids. CDR3 nucleotide sequence: TGTGCCAGCAGCCCTCCGGGGCTCACTGAAGCTTTCTTT. Its protein product is CASSPPGLTEAFF.

This chain uses TRBV5-1 with TRBJ2-2, with D perhaps matching TRBD1 or TRBD2 (5 bases each). The germline V gene has CDR1 SGHRS and CDR2 YFSETQ. Trimming left V 4 bases short and J 8 bases short, with 12 bases between. The CDR3 is 13 residues long. The CDR3 bases are TGCGCCAGCAGCCCCGGGACCACAGGGGAGCTGTTTTTT. It codes for CASSPGTTGELFF.

The CDR3 region has the DNA TGCGCCAGCAGCCCGGTACAGGGACCGAACACTGAAGCTTTCTTT. Its protein is CASSPVQGPNTEAFF. J is TRBJ1-1 and V is TRBV5-1; TRBD1 is a possible D gene (6 bases). The CDR3 runs 15 residues. V lost 4 bases to trimming and J lost 1 base, with 14 bases between them. Germline V lookup: CDR1 SGHRS, CDR2 YFSETQ.

As concerns this clone: The junction shows a germline mismatch at one end, possibly a read error. This chain joins TRBV7-7 and TRBJ2-3, with D uncertain. This CDR3 contains 13 residues. Germline-derived CDR1 and CDR2 are SSHAT and FNYEAQ (reference sequence). The CDR3 loop reads CASSLEGTDTQYF. CDR3 coding DNA: TGTGCTAGCAGCTTAGAAGGCACAGATACGCAGTATTTT.

The rearrangement joins TRBV11-3 to TRBJ2-5; 9 positions agree with TRBD2. Germline V lookup: CDR1 SGHNT, CDR2 YENEEA. The CDR3 is 15 amino acids. After removal of 5 bases from V and 3 bases from J, the junction contained 7 bases not matched to a gene. The DNA for the CDR3 is TGTGCCAGCAGCCCGGGCGGCGGGGGGGAAGAGACCCAGTACTTC. Its translation is CASSPGGGGEETQYF. The full variable domain, in which reference TRBV11-3 and TRBJ2-5 provide the parts outside the CDR3, is EAGVVQSPRYKIIEKKQPVAFWCNPISGHNTLYWYLQNLGQGPELLIRYENEEAVDDSQLPKDRFSAERLKGVDSTLKIQPAELGDSAVYLCASSPGGGGEETQYFGPGTRLLVL.

The rearrangement joins TRBV6-5 to TRBJ2-7, with 8 bases lining up with TRBD2. The CDR3 covers 11 residues. The germline V gene has CDR1 MNHEY and CDR2 SVGAGI. In DNA form, the CDR3 reads TGTGCAGCCGCGGGAGGCTACGAGCAGTACTTC. It encodes CAAAGGYEQYF.

This clone was observed a handful of times. The gene calls are TRBV7-9 and TRBJ2-2; 7 nucleotides line up with TRBD1. CDR1 SEHNR and CDR2 FQNEAQ come from the germline V gene (reference sequence). CDR3 length equals 15 residues. V trimming: 4 bases; J trimming: 6 bases; junction bases outside the gene matches: 8. In DNA form, the CDR3 reads TGTGCCAGCAGCTCCCGCAGGGGGATGGCCGGGGAGCTGTTTTTT. Amino acid sequence: CASSSRRGMAGELFF.

J is TRBJ2-7 and V is TRBV28, with 7 bases matching TRBD1. Per the germline V gene, CDR1 is MDHEN and CDR2 is SYDVKM. Trimming took 6 bases from V and 2 from J; bases not matched to a gene: 7. The CDR3 is 14 amino acids. CDR3 nucleotide sequence: TGTGCCAGCAGGGTTCCGGGACAGACCTACGAGCAGTACTTC. It specifies CASRVPGQTYEQYF.

V is TRBV30 and J is TRBJ1-1, with D hard to call. The CDR3 extends over 13 amino acids. The ends were cut back, 0 bases at V and 1 base at J, with 6 bases in the middle. Germline CDR1 is GTSNPN and CDR2 is SVGIG (reference sequence). The CDR3 here is CAWSVRGNTEAFF. For the CDR3, the DNA is TGTGCCTGGAGTGTAAGAGGGAACACTGAAGCTTTCTTT.

The chain uses TRBV2 and TRBJ2-1; D ambiguous. Looked up from germline, CDR1 is SNHLY and CDR2 is FYNNEI. Trimming pared 7 bases from V and 7 bases from J, leaving 14 bases between. CDR3 length: 13 amino acids. CDR3 nucleotide sequence: TGTGCCAGCAACCCCCCCCTACAGAATGAGCAGTTCTTC. Its protein product is CASNPPLQNEQFF.

This clone was counted a single time. The V and J genes are TRBV19 and TRBJ2-6; 8 nucleotides line up with TRBD2. V shed 0 bases, J shed 0 bases, and the junction held 7 bases outside the gene matches. The CDR3 contains 19 residues. In germline, CDR1 is LNHDA, CDR2 SQIVND (reference sequence). The CDR3 sequence is CASSIDLGGADSGANVLTF. The CDR3 DNA follows: TGTGCCAGTAGTATAGATCTCGGGGGGGCCGACTCTGGGGCCAACGTCCTGACTTTC.

Here the CDR3 DNA reads TGCAGCGTTGTTTCTGGGGATTCCTATGGCTACACCTTC. This translates into CSVVSGDSYGYTF. The V call is TRBV29-1, the J call TRBJ1-2; no definite D call. This CDR3 has 13 residues. Germline V lookup: CDR1 SQVTM, CDR2 ANQGSEA. V was pared by 4 bases and J by 4 bases, with 13 bases between.

This clone was detected once. The V call is TRBV18, the J call TRBJ2-1; possible D gene TRBD1, 6 bases. CDR3 size: 16 residues. Trimming took 3 bases from V and 0 from J, leaving 12 bases between them. Germline loops: CDR1 KGHSH, CDR2 LQKENI. The DNA for the CDR3 is TGTGCCAGCTCACCTGGACAGAGTTTCTCCTACAATGAGCAGTTCTTC. Protein product: CASSPGQSFSYNEQFF.

This chain links TRBV18 with TRBJ2-6; D uncertain. The CDR3 has 18 amino acids. Germline loops: CDR1 KGHSH, CDR2 LQKENI. Trimming took off 0 bases at V and 4 bases at J, with 16 bases between the two ends. This chain's CDR3 is CASSPPIELATGANVLTF. CDR3 coding DNA: TGTGCCAGCTCACCACCGATCGAATTGGCAACCGGGGCCAACGTCCTGACTTTC.

The CDR3 loop reads CSVKVGRTGGENEQFF. Here the CDR3 DNA reads TGCAGCGTTAAAGTAGGACGGACAGGAGGGGAAAATGAGCAGTTCTTC. The genes are TRBV29-1 and TRBJ2-1, with a possible D match to TRBD1 (7 bases). CDR3 length equals 16 residues. Germline CDR1 reads SQVTM; CDR2 reads ANQGSEA. V lost 5 bases and J lost 7, with 24 bases in between.

The chain couples TRBV7-2 to TRBJ2-7; D is uncertain. Germline V lookup: CDR1 SGHTA, CDR2 FQGNSA. Deletions cut 4 bases from V and 4 bases from J, with 14 bases between. This CDR3 region has 14 residues. CDR3 protein: CASSSREAPYEQYF. CDR3 nucleotides: TGTGCCAGCAGCTCCCGTGAGGCCCCTTACGAGCAGTACTTC.